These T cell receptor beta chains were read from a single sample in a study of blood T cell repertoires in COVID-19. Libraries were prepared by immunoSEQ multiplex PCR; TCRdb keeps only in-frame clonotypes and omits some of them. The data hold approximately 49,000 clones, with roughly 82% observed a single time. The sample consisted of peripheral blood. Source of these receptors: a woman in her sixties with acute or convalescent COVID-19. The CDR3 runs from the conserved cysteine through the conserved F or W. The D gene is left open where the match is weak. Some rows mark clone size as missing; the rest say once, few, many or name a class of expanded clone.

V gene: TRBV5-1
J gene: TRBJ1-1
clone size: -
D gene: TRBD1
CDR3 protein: CASRQGWSTEAFF
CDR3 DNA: TGCGCCAGCCGACAGGGATGGAGCACTGAAGCTTTCTTT

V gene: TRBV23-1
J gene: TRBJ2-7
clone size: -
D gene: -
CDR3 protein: CASSPSSWPAQEPEQYF
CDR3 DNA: TGCGCCAGCAGTCCTAGTAGCTGGCCAGCACAGGAACCCGAGCAGTACTTC

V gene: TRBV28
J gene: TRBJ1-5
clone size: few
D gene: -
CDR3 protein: CASSFLSNQPQHF
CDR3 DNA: TGTGCCAGCAGTTTTCTTAGCAATCAGCCCCAGCATTTT

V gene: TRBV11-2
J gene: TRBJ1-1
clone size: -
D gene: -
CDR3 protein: CASSLVGNTEAFF
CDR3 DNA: TGTGCCAGCAGCTTAGTCGGGAACACTGAAGCTTTCTTT

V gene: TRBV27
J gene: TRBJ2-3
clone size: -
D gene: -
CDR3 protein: CASSLGGVSTDTQYF
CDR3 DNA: TGTGCCAGCAGTTTAGGAGGGGTAAGCACAGATACGCAGTATTTT

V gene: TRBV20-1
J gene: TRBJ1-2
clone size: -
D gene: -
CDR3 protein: CSAPSGRGYTF
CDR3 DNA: TGCAGTGCTCCCAGTGGGAGGGGCTACACCTTC

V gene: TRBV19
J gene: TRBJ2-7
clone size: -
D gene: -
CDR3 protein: CASSISASYEQYF
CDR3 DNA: TGTGCCAGTAGTATAAGCGCGTCCTACGAGCAGTACTTC

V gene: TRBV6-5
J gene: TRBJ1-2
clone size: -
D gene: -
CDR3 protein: CATLDSTIYGYTF
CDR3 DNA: TGTGCCACCCTAGACAGCACCATCTATGGCTACACCTTC

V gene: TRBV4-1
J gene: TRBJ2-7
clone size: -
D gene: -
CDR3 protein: CASSRITGAQEQYF
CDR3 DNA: TGCGCCAGCAGCCGAATTACAGGAGCCCAGGAGCAGTACTTC

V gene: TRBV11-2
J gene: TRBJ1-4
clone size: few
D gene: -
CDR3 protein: CASSLYGQNNEKLFF
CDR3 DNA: TGTGCCAGCAGCTTATACGGACAGAATAATGAAAAACTGTTTTTT

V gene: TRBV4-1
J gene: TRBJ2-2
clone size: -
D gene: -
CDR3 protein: CASSLGGVSVTGELFF
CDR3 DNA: TGCGCCAGCAGCCTCGGCGGGGTGTCGGTGACCGGGGAGCTGTTTTTT

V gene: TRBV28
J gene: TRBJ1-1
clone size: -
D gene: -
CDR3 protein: CASSLGGGARSEAFF
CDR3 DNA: TGTGCCAGCAGTTTGGGAGGGGGGGCCAGGTCTGAAGCTTTCTTT

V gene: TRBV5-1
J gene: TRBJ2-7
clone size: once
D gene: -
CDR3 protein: CASSLDGTPGHEQYF
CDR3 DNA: TGCGCCAGCAGCTTGGATGGGACACCTGGCCACGAGCAGTACTTC

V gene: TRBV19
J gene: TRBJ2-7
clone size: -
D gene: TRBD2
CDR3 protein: CASSITAGLAGGLYEQYF
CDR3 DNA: TGTGCCAGTAGTATTACCGCCGGACTAGCGGGAGGGCTCTACGAGCAGTACTTC

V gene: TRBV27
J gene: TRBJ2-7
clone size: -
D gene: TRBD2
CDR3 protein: CASSEAGDGRIGQYF
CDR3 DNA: TGTGCCAGCAGTGAAGCCGGGGACGGGAGGATAGGGCAGTACTTC

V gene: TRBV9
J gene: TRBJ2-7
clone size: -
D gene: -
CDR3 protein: CASSVGAGSPYEQYF
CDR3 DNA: TGTGCCAGCAGCGTAGGGGCGGGATCCCCCTACGAGCAGTACTTC

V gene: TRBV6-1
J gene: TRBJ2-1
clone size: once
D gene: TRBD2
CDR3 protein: CASSESPAGGYNEQFF
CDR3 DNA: TGTGCCAGCAGTGAAAGCCCAGCGGGAGGATACAATGAGCAGTTCTTC

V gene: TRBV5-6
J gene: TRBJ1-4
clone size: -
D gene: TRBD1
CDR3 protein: CASSVTGSATNEKLFF
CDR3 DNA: TGTGCCAGCAGCGTGACAGGGTCTGCAACTAATGAAAAACTGTTTTTT

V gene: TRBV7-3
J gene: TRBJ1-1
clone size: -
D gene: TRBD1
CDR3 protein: CASSNEVAGGMNTEAFF
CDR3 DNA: TGTGCCAGCAGCAATGAGGTGGCAGGGGGCATGAACACTGAAGCTTTCTTT

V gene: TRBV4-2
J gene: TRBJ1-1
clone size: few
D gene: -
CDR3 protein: CASSQDSRNTEAFF
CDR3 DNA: TGTGCCAGCAGCCAAGATTCCCGGAACACTGAAGCTTTCTTT

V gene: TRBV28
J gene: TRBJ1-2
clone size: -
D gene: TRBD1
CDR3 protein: CASSSLQGLVGGYTF
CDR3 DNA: TGTGCCAGCAGTTCCCTACAGGGGTTGGTCGGGGGCTACACCTTC

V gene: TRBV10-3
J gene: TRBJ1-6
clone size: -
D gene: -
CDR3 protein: CAISESKGNSPLHF
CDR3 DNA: TGTGCCATCAGTGAGTCGAAGGGGAATTCACCCCTCCACTTT

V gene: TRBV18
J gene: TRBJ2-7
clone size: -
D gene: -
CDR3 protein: CASSFGTSGYEQYF
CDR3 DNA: TGTGCCAGCTCATTCGGGACTTCTGGCTACGAGCAGTACTTC

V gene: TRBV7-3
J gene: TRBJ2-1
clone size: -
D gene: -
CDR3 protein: CASSPRISYNEQFF
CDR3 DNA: TGTGCCAGCAGCCCGCGAATCTCCTACAATGAGCAGTTCTTC

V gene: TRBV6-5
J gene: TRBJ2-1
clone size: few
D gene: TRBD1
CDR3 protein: CASRHRGRNEQFF
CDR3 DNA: TGTGCCAGCAGGCACAGGGGTAGGAATGAGCAGTTCTTC

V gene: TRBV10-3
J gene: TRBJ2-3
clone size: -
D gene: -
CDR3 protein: CAISAGAGDGDTQYF
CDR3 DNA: TGTGCCATCAGTGCAGGGGCTGGGGACGGAGATACGCAGTATTTT

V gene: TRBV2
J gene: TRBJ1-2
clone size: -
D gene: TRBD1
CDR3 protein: CASSGPGTGNYGYTF
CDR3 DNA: TGTGCCAGCAGCGGTCCCGGGACAGGGAACTATGGCTACACCTTC

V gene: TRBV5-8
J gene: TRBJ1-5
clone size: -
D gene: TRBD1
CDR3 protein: CASSLWGQGSAQPQHF
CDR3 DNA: TGTGCCAGCAGCTTGTGGGGACAGGGGAGCGCACAGCCCCAGCATTTT

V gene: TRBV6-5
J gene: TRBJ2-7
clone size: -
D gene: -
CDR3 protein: CASSYGSGPYEQYF
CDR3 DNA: TGTGCCAGCAGTTACGGGTCAGGGCCCTACGAGCAGTACTTC

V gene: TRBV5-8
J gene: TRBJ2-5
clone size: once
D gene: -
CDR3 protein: CASTPVGGMETQYF
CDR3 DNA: TGTGCCAGCACCCCCGTGGGAGGCATGGAGACCCAGTACTTC

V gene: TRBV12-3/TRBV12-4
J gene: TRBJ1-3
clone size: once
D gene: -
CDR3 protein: CASTRVPGTIYF
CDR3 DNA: TGTGCCAGCACCCGGGTCCCCGGGACCATATATTTT

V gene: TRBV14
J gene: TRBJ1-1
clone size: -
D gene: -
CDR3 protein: CASSQGEFRVEAFF
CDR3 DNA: TGTGCCAGCAGCCAAGGAGAGTTTCGAGTGGAAGCTTTCTTT

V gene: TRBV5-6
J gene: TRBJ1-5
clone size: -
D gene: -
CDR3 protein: CASSLFQYTGNQPQHF
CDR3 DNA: TGTGCCAGCAGCTTGTTTCAGTATACAGGCAATCAGCCCCAGCATTTT

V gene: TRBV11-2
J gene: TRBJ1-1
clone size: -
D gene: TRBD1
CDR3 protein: CASSPRTGAFF
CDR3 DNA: TGTGCCAGCAGCCCCCGGACAGGAGCTTTCTTT

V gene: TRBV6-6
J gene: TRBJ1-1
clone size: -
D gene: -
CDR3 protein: CASSYSRMNTEAFF
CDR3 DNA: TGTGCCAGCAGTTACTCTCGTATGAACACTGAAGCTTTCTTT

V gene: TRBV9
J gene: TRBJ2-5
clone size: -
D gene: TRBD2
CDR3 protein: CASSPSGGEETQYF
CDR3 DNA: TGTGCCAGCAGCCCTAGCGGGGGGGAAGAGACCCAGTACTTC

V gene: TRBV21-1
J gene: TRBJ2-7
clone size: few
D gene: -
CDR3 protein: CASSKDPGTGLDEQYF
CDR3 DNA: TGTGCCAGCAGCAAAGATCCTGGGACAGGGCTCGACGAGCAGTACTTC